The clone carrying this T cell receptor beta chain is a singleton in its sample. Its target is not known. Sequencing used immunoSEQ multiplex PCR; TCRdb keeps in-frame clones, though not all of them. Among some 72,000 clones listed, 85% to 95% were seen once. This entry comes from a study of OX40 agonist ivuxolimab in advanced cancers. Study information: Clinicians treated patients with ivuxolimab, an agonistic anti-OX40 (CD134) antibody. Partial responses occurred in three patients (one hepatocellular carcinoma, two cutaneous melanoma).

General observations from the study: There was clonal expansion of CD4+ and CD8+ blood T cells by week 6 at 0.1 to 3.0 mg/kg.

The sequence was collected from an adult with an advanced solid tumor such as melanoma, head and neck, liver or kidney cancer. Specimen: CD4+ or CD8+ T cells sorted from blood, collected in a trial of the OX40 agonist ivuxolimab.

CDR3: CASSLNEQFF. The CDR3, as DNA: TGTGCCAGCAGTTTAAATGAGCAGTTCTTC. The chain recombines TRBV28 with TRBJ2-1; the D is unclear. This CDR3 region has 10 residues. Germline values: CDR1 MDHEN, CDR2 SYDVKM. V dropped 2 bases and J dropped 7 bases, with 0 bases sitting between them.